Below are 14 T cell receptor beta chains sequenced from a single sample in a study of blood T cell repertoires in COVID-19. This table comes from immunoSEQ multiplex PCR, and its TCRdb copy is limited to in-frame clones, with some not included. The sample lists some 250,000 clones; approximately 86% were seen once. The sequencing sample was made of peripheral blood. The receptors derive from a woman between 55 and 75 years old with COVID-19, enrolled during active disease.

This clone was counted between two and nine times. The CDR3 protein is CASSLDRVSTEAFF. DNA of the CDR3: TGTGCCAGCAGTTTGGACAGGGTAAGCACTGAAGCTTTCTTT. This sequence joins TRBV27 and TRBJ1-1; 8 bases align to TRBD1. The CDR3 length is 14 residues. The V gene end was trimmed by 3 bases and the J gene end by 4 bases; junction bases not matched to a gene: 4. Per germline, CDR1 MNHEY and CDR2 SMNVEV (reference sequence).

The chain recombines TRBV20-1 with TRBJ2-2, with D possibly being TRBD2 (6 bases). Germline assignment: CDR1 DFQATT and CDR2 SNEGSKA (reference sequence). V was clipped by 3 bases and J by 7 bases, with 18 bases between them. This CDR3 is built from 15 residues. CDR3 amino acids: CSASNRRGSNGELFF. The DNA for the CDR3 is TGCAGTGCTAGTAACCGGCGGGGTTCAAACGGGGAGCTGTTTTTT.

CDR3 coding DNA: TGTGCCACCAGCTTAGGATCGGGGGGCTCTGGAAACACCATATATTTT. Translation: CATSLGSGGSGNTIYF. This chain connects TRBV15 to TRBJ1-3; the D gene is possibly TRBD1 (5 bases). Trimming removed 5 bases from V and 0 bases from J, with 14 bases in between. CDR3 length: 16 residues. The V gene's germline CDR1 is LNHNV and CDR2 YYDKDF (reference sequence).

CDR3 region: CATSRVKSREVWNEQFF. The CDR3 region has the DNA TGTGCCACCAGCAGAGTTAAGTCGCGGGAGGTTTGGAATGAGCAGTTCTTC. The chain combines TRBV15 with TRBJ2-1; TRBD2 matches 8 bases. This CDR3 contains 17 residues. The germline gives CDR1 LNHNV, CDR2 YYDKDF (reference sequence). V gave up 1 base and J gave up 7 bases; unmatched junction bases: 12.

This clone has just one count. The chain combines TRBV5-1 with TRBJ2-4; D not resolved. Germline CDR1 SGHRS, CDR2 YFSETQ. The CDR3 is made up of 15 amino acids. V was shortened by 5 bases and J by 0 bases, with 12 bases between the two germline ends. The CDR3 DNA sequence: TGCGCCAGCAGGCAACAACCTTTAGCCAAAAACATTCAGTACTTC. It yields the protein CASRQQPLAKNIQYF.

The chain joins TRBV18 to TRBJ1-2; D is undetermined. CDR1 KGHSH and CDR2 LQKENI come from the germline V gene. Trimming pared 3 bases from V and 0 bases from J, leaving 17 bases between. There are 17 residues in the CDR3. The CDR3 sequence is CASSPIIMADSNYGYTF. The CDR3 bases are TGTGCCAGCTCACCTATCATAATGGCAGACTCTAACTATGGCTACACCTTC.

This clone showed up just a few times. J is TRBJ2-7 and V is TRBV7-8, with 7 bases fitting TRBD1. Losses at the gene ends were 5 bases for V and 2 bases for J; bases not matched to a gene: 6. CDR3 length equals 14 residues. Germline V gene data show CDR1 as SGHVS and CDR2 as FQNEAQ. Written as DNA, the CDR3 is TGTGCCAGCAGCCCCCGGCAGGGGGCCTACGAGCAGTACTTC. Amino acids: CASSPRQGAYEQYF. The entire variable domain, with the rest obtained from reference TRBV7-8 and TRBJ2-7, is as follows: GAGVSQSPRYKVAKRGQDVALRCDPISGHVSLFWYQQALGQGPEFLTYFQNEAQLDKSGLPSDRFFAERPEGSVSTLKIQRTQQEDSAVYLCASSPRQGAYEQYFGPGTRLTVT.

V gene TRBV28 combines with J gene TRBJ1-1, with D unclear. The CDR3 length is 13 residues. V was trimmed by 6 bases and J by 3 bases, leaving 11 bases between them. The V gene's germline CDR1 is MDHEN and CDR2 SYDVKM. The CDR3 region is CASSPPVDTEAFF. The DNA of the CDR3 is TGTGCCAGCAGCCCCCCCGTCGACACTGAAGCTTTCTTT.

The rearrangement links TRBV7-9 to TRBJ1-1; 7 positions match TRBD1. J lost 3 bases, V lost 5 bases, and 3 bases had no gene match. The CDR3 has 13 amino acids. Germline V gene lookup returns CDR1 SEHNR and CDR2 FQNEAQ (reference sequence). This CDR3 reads CASSKTGYTEAFF. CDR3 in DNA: TGTGCCAGCAGCAAGACAGGGTACACTGAAGCTTTCTTT.

This CDR3 reads CASSLLTLGPQHF. The DNA of the CDR3 is TGTGCCAGCAGTTTATTGACTTTAGGGCCCCAGCATTTT. This chain joins TRBV28 and TRBJ1-5; D gene uncertain. Trimming took off 1 base at V and 9 bases at J, with 10 bases between the two ends. Germline lookup yields CDR1 MDHEN and CDR2 SYDVKM. The CDR3 extends over 13 amino acids.

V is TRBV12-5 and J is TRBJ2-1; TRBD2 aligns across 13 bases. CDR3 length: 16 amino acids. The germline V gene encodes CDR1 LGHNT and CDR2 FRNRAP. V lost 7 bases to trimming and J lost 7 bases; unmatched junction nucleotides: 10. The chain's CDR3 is CASATGLAGSGNEQFF. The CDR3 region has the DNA TGTGCTAGTGCCACGGGACTAGCGGGATCGGGGAATGAGCAGTTCTTC.

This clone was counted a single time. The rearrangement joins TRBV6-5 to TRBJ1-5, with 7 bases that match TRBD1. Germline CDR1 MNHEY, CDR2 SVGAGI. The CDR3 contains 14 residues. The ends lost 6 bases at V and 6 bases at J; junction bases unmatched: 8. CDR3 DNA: TGTGCCAGCAGCGCACACAGGGGAGGTCAGCCCCAGCATTTT. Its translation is CASSAHRGGQPQHF.

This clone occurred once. The DNA for the CDR3 is TGTGCCAGCAGCCTGAGCGGGGGGGCAGATACGCAGTATTTT. Protein product: CASSLSGGADTQYF. The chain is built from TRBV2 and TRBJ2-3; 10 bases line up with TRBD2. This CDR3 has 14 residues. Germline V gene data show CDR1 as SNHLY and CDR2 as FYNNEI. Losses at the gene ends were 6 bases for V and 4 bases for J; bases not matched to a gene: 4.

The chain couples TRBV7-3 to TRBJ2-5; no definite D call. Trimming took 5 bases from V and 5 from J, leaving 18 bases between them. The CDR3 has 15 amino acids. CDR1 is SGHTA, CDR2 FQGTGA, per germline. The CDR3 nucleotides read TGTGCCAGCAGCGCACAGTCTGGATCCTCGGAGACCCAGTACTTC. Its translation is CASSAQSGSSETQYF.